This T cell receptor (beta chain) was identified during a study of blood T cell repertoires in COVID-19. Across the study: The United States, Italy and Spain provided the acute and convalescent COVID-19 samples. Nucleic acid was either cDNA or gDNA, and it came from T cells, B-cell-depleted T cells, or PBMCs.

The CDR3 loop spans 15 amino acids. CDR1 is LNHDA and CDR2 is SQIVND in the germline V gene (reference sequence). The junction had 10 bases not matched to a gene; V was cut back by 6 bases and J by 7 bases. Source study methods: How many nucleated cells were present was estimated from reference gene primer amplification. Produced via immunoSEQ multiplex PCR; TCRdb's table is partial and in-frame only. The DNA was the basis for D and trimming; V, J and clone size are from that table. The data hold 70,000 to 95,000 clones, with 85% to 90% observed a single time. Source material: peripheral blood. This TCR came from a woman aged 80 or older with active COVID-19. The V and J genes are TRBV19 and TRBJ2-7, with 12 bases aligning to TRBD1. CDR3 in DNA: TGTGCCAGTAGAGCAACCGGGACAGGGGGCGGGGAGCAGTACTTC. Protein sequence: CASRATGTGGGEQYF.